A selection of T cell receptor beta chains follows, all from one sample in a study of control samples from healthy donors and cancer patients. Some clones are missing from TCRdb's copy, which holds only in-frame ones; the method was immunoSEQ multiplex PCR. Among fewer than 120,000 clones, more than 75% were seen once, and the ten largest hold 3.7%. Source material: PBMCs. The receptor set was obtained from a woman aged 60-75 years with lung cancer. Each CDR3 is given with its conserved first and last residue. D genes are given only for firm matches. Some rows mark clone size as missing; the rest say once, few, many or name a class of expanded clone.

j_call	clone_size	v_call	d_call	cdr3_nt	cdr3_aa
TRBJ2-1	few	TRBV25-1	-	TGTGCCAGCAGTGAATTTGACGGGAGCTACAATGAGCAGTTCTTC	CASSEFDGSYNEQFF
TRBJ1-6	-	TRBV5-1	TRBD1	TGCGCCAGCAGCTACTCACGGACAGGGGAAAATTCACCCCTCCACTTT	CASSYSRTGENSPLHF
TRBJ1-2	-	TRBV24-1	-	TGTGCCACCAGTGCCGGGGGGCACCGTGGCTACACCTTC	CATSAGGHRGYTF
TRBJ1-2	-	TRBV29-1	-	TGCAGCGTCCTCGGGGGAACCGGCTACACCTTC	CSVLGGTGYTF
TRBJ2-1	once	TRBV4-1	-	TGCGCCAGCAGCCGGGAAGGTAATGAGCAGTTCTTC	CASSREGNEQFF
TRBJ1-2	once	TRBV4-1	TRBD1	TGCGCCAGCAGCCAAGGACAGGGAGCTAACTATGGCTACACCTTC	CASSQGQGANYGYTF
TRBJ2-5	-	TRBV11-3	TRBD1	TGTGCCAGCAGCTTAGATCCGGGACAGCAAGAGACCCAGTACTTC	CASSLDPGQQETQYF
TRBJ2-5	once	TRBV5-1	-	TGCGCCAGCAGCATAAACCTAGGAACCCAAGAGACCCAGTACTTC	CASSINLGTQETQYF
TRBJ2-4	-	TRBV3-1/TRBV3-2	-	TGTGCCAGCAGCCGATCTAATCTGGCCAAAAACATTCAGTACTTC	CASSRSNLAKNIQYF
TRBJ2-1	-	TRBV5-4	TRBD2	TGTGCCAGCAGCCCCCCAGGGACTAGCGGGAAAGGTGAGCAGTTCTTC	CASSPPGTSGKGEQFF
TRBJ2-3	-	TRBV3-1/TRBV3-2	-	TGTGCCACAAGGAGAGGGGGGGGGTACACAGATACGCAGTATTTT	CATRRGGGYTDTQYF
TRBJ1-1	-	TRBV6-5	-	TGTGCCAGCAGGCCTTGGGGGCAAGGAAACACTGAAGCTTTCTTT	CASRPWGQGNTEAFF
TRBJ2-1	-	TRBV27	TRBD2	TGTGCCAGCAGTCCTCTAGCGGGAGGGCCTAGCAATGAGCAGTTCTTC	CASSPLAGGPSNEQFF
TRBJ1-6	-	TRBV28	TRBD1	TGTGCCAGCAGTTTTCCAACCCAAAACAGGGGCGCAGGCTCACCCCTCCACTTT	CASSFPTQNRGAGSPLHF
TRBJ1-2	-	TRBV20-1	-	TGCAGTGCGGGGCGTGGCTACACCTTC	CSAGRGYTF
TRBJ2-7	once	TRBV30	-	TGTGCCTGGAGTGTACAGGTCGACTCCTACGAGCAGTACTTC	CAWSVQVDSYEQYF
TRBJ2-7	-	TRBV3-1/TRBV3-2	-	TGTGCCAGCAGCCCACTAGATCTGGGCGAGCAGTACTTC	CASSPLDLGEQYF
TRBJ2-5	-	TRBV2	-	TGTGCCAGCAGACCTGGGGGCCCCGGGGAGACCCAGTACTTC	CASRPGGPGETQYF
TRBJ1-1	-	TRBV7-3	-	TGTGCCAGCAGCTTAAGTAATGGTGAGACTTTCTTT	CASSLSNGETFF
TRBJ2-5	-	TRBV5-1	-	TGCGCCAGCAGCCGGAAGGACACTTTTTTCGGGGAGACCCAGTACTTC	CASSRKDTFFGETQYF
TRBJ2-1	-	TRBV12-5	-	TGTGCTAGTGGTTTTTTGCAGGGAATCAATGAGCAGTTCTTC	CASGFLQGINEQFF
TRBJ2-5	-	TRBV9	TRBD1	TGTGCCAGCAGCGCCGGGACAGCTAAAGAGACCCAGTACTTC	CASSAGTAKETQYF
TRBJ1-5	once	TRBV27	TRBD1	TGTGCCAGCAGCGCAGGACAGGGTGATCAGCCCCAGCATTTT	CASSAGQGDQPQHF
TRBJ2-1	-	TRBV20-1	TRBD2	TGCAGTGCTAGTCGGACTAGCGGGGGTACCTACAATGAGCAGTTCTTC	CSASRTSGGTYNEQFF
TRBJ2-7	-	TRBV2	TRBD2	TGTGCCAGCAGCGACCTTAGCGGGGGGAAATACGAGCAGTACTTC	CASSDLSGGKYEQYF
TRBJ2-6	-	TRBV7-3	-	TGTGCCAGCAGCCAAGGCCTGTGGGGGGACTCTGGGGCCAACGTCCTGACTTTC	CASSQGLWGDSGANVLTF
TRBJ1-1	-	TRBV24-1	TRBD1	TGTGCCACCAGTGATCTTTTTAGGACAGGGGGCAAGAAAGGTGAAGCTTTCTTT	CATSDLFRTGGKKGEAFF
TRBJ2-1	-	TRBV4-3	TRBD1	TGCGCCAGCAGCCAACTGACAGGGAACAATGAGCAGTTCTTC	CASSQLTGNNEQFF
TRBJ2-6	-	TRBV5-6	-	TGTGCCAGTCGGAGGGCTGGGGCCAACGTCCTGACTTTC	CASRRAGANVLTF
TRBJ2-2	-	TRBV7-9	TRBD1	TGTGCCAGCAGCTTGGGAAGGGGGCCGAACACCGGGGAGCTGTTTTTT	CASSLGRGPNTGELFF
TRBJ2-7	-	TRBV11-3	-	TGTGCCAGCAGCCGGGGGGCCCATGGGGTTGTCGAGCAGTACTTC	CASSRGAHGVVEQYF
TRBJ1-5	-	TRBV6-2/TRBV6-3	TRBD1	TGTGCCAGCAGCCGACCGGGACAGGGTAGCAATCAGCCCCAGCATTTT	CASSRPGQGSNQPQHF
TRBJ1-5	-	TRBV10-3	-	TGTGCCATCAGTGAGTTTGGGTCCACAGGTAACAATCAGCCCCAGCATTTT	CAISEFGSTGNNQPQHF
TRBJ2-3	-	TRBV6-5	TRBD2	TGTGCCAGCAGTTCCCGACTAGCGGGGGTCAATACGCAGTATTTT	CASSSRLAGVNTQYF
TRBJ1-2	medium-sized	TRBV6-1	-	TGTGCCAGCAGTGCAGGTGGGACTAAGGTTGGAAACTATGGCTACACCTTC	CASSAGGTKVGNYGYTF
TRBJ1-1	many	TRBV11-3	-	TGTGCCAGCAGCGGTCGTAGTCCTGAAGCTTTCTTT	CASSGRSPEAFF
TRBJ1-6	-	TRBV9	-	TGTGCCAGCAGCCCACCGGGACAAGGGGGTTCACCCCTCCACTTT	CASSPPGQGGSPLHF
TRBJ2-7	-	TRBV4-2	TRBD1	TGTGCCAGCAGCATACGGACAGGGACAGAGTACGAGCAGTACTTC	CASSIRTGTEYEQYF
TRBJ2-7	-	TRBV10-3	-	TGTGCCATCAGCCTCGGACAGCTCTCCTACGAGCAGTACTTC	CAISLGQLSYEQYF
TRBJ2-3	-	TRBV27	-	-	CASSSSGLAGATDTQYF
TRBJ1-1	-	TRBV27	-	TGTGCCAGCAGTCCTAGGGCAGGTACTGAAGCTTTCTTT	CASSPRAGTEAFF
TRBJ2-1	-	TRBV11-3	-	TGTGCCAGCAGTACAAGCGCGGGCAATGAGCAGTTCTTC	CASSTSAGNEQFF
TRBJ1-6	-	TRBV5-1	TRBD1	TGCGCCAGCAGCTTGGCCTCGGGACAGGGTGATTCACCCCTCCACTTT	CASSLASGQGDSPLHF
TRBJ1-3	-	TRBV7-9	-	TGTGCCAGCAGAGCGGATAACTGGGGAAACACCATATATTTT	CASRADNWGNTIYF